A single sample gave rise to the 15 T cell receptor beta chains below, sequenced in a study of CXCR3-negative and CXCR3-positive naive CD8 T cells (dated by TCRdb to the late 2010s). On the study overall, not on this receptor specifically: TRB CDR3s from CXCR3-positive naive cells showed higher hydrophobicity (lower Kidera factor 4), lower energy, and higher strength and volume indices than CXCR3-negative naive cells.

The reads were generated on a NextSeq 550. The Human TCR Profiling Kit (MiLaboratory) was used to prepare UMI-labeled 5' RACE TRB cDNA libraries. TCRdb reprocessed the reads and provides one entry for every CDR3 protein sequence; no DNA is given. In this sample's table one finds around 160,000 distinct CDR3 sequences. The ten largest clones capture 0.25% to 0.3% of the sample. These receptors' antigens are unknown. Source material: naive CXCR3+ CD8+ T cells from blood. The label giving this sample's cell subset or site can be read as: CD45RO-CCR7+CD27+CD95- naive CD8+ T cells expressing CXCR3 (TNR3+). The receptor source for this set is a human donor in good health. Some clones in this sample may be carry-over from other donors' samples.

The CDR3 here is CASSPGVWTYEQYF. The V and J genes are TRBV19 and TRBJ2-7; the D gene TCRdb calls, TRBD1, cannot be checked with no DNA. The CDR3 extends over 14 amino acids. Germline V gene sequence: CDR1 LNHDA, CDR2 SQIVND (reference sequence).

This chain joins TRBV6-2 or TRBV6-3 and TRBJ2-7; the D call from TCRdb, TRBD2, cannot be confirmed without DNA. Germline values: CDR1 MNHEY, CDR2 SVGEGT. The CDR3 covers 15 residues. This CDR3 reads CASSPVGTLSYEQYF.

The chain recombines TRBV6-5 with TRBJ2-7. This CDR3 spans 13 amino acids. Germline V gene lookup returns CDR1 MNHEY and CDR2 SVGAGI. Here the CDR3 reads CASSYSKWVEQYF.

V gene TRBV29-1 combines with J gene TRBJ2-7; the D gene TCRdb calls, TRBD1, cannot be checked with no DNA. The CDR3 loop spans 14 amino acids. The germline V gene has CDR1 SQVTM and CDR2 ANQGSEA. The CDR3 sequence is CSVEMDNRLGGQYF.

This chain connects TRBV28 to TRBJ2-4; the D call of TRBD1 rests on TCRdb alone, since no DNA is present to check it. The CDR3 is 16 amino acids. Germline V gene lookup returns CDR1 MDHEN and CDR2 SYDVKM. The CDR3 loop is CASSLWGEMSKNIQYF.

The CDR3 loop reads CTSSLGQGDGYTF. This chain connects TRBV14 to TRBJ1-2; TCRdb returns TRBD1, unconfirmable since there is no DNA. The CDR3 has 13 residues. Germline-derived CDR1 and CDR2 are SGHDN and FVKESK.

This chain uses TRBV7-2 with TRBJ2-2; TCRdb proposes TRBD2, but this gene call is untestable without DNA. The CDR3 consists of 13 residues. CDR1 SGHTA and CDR2 FQGNSA come from the germline V gene. CDR3 region: CASRPTGTGELFF.

The chain joins TRBV10-3 to TRBJ1-3; the TRBD1 assignment by TCRdb is unverifiable without DNA. In germline, CDR1 is ENHRY, CDR2 SYGVKD. This CDR3 comprises 15 residues. Here the CDR3 reads CAISETGKRGNTIYF.

The V call is TRBV6-2 or TRBV6-3, the J call TRBJ2-1. This CDR3 spans 14 amino acids. Germline-derived CDR1 and CDR2 are MNHEY and SVGEGT. This chain's CDR3 is CASSWRDSYNEQFF.

The chain couples TRBV7-9 to TRBJ2-5. The CDR3 runs 13 residues. Germline V CDR1 and CDR2: SEHNR, FQNEAQ (reference sequence). The CDR3 region is CASSFKGLETQYF.

The chain carries TRBV5-1 and TRBJ2-7; the D gene TCRdb calls, TRBD1, cannot be checked with no DNA. The CDR3 runs to 15 residues. Germline CDR1 SGHRS, CDR2 YFSETQ. CDR3 amino acids: CASSFAQGASYEQYF. Full variable domain (remainder filled in from reference TRBV5-1 and TRBJ2-7): KAGVTQTPRYLIKTRGQQVTLSCSPISGHRSVSWYQQTPGQGLQFLFEYFSETQRNKGNFPGRFSGRQFSNSRSEMNVSTLELGDSALYLCASSFAQGASYEQYFGPGTRLTVT.

The chain is built from TRBV7-9 and TRBJ2-1; the D gene TCRdb calls, TRBD1, cannot be checked with no DNA. Germline CDR1 is SEHNR and CDR2 is FQNEAQ (reference sequence). The CDR3 totals 19 residues. Here the CDR3 reads CASSLDTGHGVRGYNEQFF.

V usage is TRBV28 and J usage is TRBJ1-2. This CDR3 contains 18 residues. CDR1 is MDHEN, CDR2 SYDVKM, per germline. The CDR3: CASSSPLPPGVLGYGYTF.

The rearrangement uses TRBV6-5 and TRBJ1-1; the D call from TCRdb, TRBD1, cannot be confirmed without DNA. Germline V gene sequence: CDR1 MNHEY, CDR2 SVGAGI. CDR3 length equals 13 residues. CDR3 residues: CASSYPGQVEAFF.

The chain links TRBV6-2 or TRBV6-3 to TRBJ2-7. Germline CDR1 and CDR2: MNHEY and SVGEGT. The CDR3 runs 14 residues. CDR3: CASSYDHSVYEQYF.